The 20 T cell receptor beta chains below come from one sample, sequenced in a study of cytomegalovirus exposure and HLA in healthy donors. 60 Vbeta and 13 Jbeta primers were used in PCR. The data were produced by immunoSEQ multiplex PCR, yet TCRdb's version contains in-frame clones alone and is incomplete. The sample consists of under 150,000 clones, 82% of them appearing once. The specimen was PBMCs. Receptors originate from a male donor in good health and CMV-seronegative.

The chain carries TRBV7-3 and TRBJ2-1; D might be TRBD1 (6 bases). The V end lost 3 bases, the J end lost 2 bases, and 17 bases lay between the germline ends. The CDR3 runs 17 residues. Germline V gene lookup returns CDR1 SGHTA and CDR2 FQGTGA. CDR3 bases: TGTGCCAGCAGCTTCAGTACAGGGACACACACCTACAATGAGCAGTTCTTC. This translates into CASSFSTGTHTYNEQFF. The complete variable domain, with remaining parts taken from reference TRBV7-3 and TRBJ2-1, reads GAGVSQTPSNKVTEKGKYVELRCDPISGHTALYWYRQSLGQGPEFLIYFQGTGAADDSGLPNDRFFAVRPEGSVSTLKIQRTERGDSAVYLCASSFSTGTHTYNEQFFGPGTRLTVL.

With regard to this clone: The CDR3 does not close with the conserved phenylalanine or tryptophan, likely indicating a read error. The gene calls are TRBV6-5 and TRBJ1-1; a weak D match, TRBD1 (5 bases). V lost 0 bases and J lost 3, with 11 bases in between. The length of the CDR3 is 15 residues. Germline-derived CDR1 and CDR2 are MNHEY and SVGAGI. In DNA form, the CDR3 reads TGTGCCAGCAGTTACTCGAGAAGAGGGGACACTGAAGCTTTCCTT. Amino acids: CASSYSRRGDTEAFL.

V usage is TRBV13 and J usage is TRBJ2-3; D is undetermined. Germline CDR1 and CDR2: PRHDT and FYEKMQ (reference sequence). This CDR3 is built from 17 residues. V was shortened by 4 bases and J by 3 bases, with 20 bases between the two germline ends. CDR3 in DNA: TGTGCCAGCAGCTCGCCTCCCGGATGGGCGTTAACAGATACGCAGTATTTT. The encoded protein is CASSSPPGWALTDTQYF.

The V gene is TRBV6-5, the J gene TRBJ1-3; D gene uncertain. Germline V CDR1 and CDR2: MNHEY, SVGAGI. The length of the CDR3 is 15 residues. V was clipped by 2 bases and J by 0 bases, with 8 bases between them. CDR3 nucleotides: TGTGCCAGCAGTTACGGCCGGAGCTCTGGAAACACCATATATTTT. This gives the protein CASSYGRSSGNTIYF.

In DNA form, the CDR3 reads TGTGCCAGCAGCTTCTTTGAGCGACAGGGTCGTGGCTACACCTTC. Residues: CASSFFERQGRGYTF. V gene TRBV5-4 combines with J gene TRBJ1-2, with 7 bases matching TRBD1. The CDR3 runs 15 residues. The V segment lost 2 bases and the J segment 7 bases; nucleotides outside the gene matches: 11. Germline assignment: CDR1 SGHNT and CDR2 YYREEE (reference sequence).

Notes on this clone: The junction and the germline gene differ at one end; a read error may be behind it. The chain has TRBV5-1 and TRBJ2-7; no definite D call. The germline CDR1 and CDR2 sequences are SGHRS and YFSETQ. The CDR3 extends over 14 amino acids. The chain's CDR3 is CASSLASGRYEQYF. The CDR3 DNA is TGTGCCAGCAGCTTGGCCAGTGGGCGATACGAGCAGTACTTC.

The CDR3 region has the DNA TGTGCCAGCAGCTTAGACGCGGGAGAGGCGTACGAGCAGTACTTC. This sequence encodes CASSLDAGEAYEQYF. The chain couples TRBV7-2 to TRBJ2-7, with 7 bases lining up with TRBD2. The CDR3 has 15 residues. V gave up 1 base and J gave up 4 bases; unmatched junction bases: 7. Germline V CDR1 and CDR2: SGHTA, FQGNSA. Variable domain in full (rest from reference TRBV7-2 and TRBJ2-7): GAGVSQSPSNKVTEKGKDVELRCDPISGHTALYWYRQSLGQGLEFLIYFQGNSAPDKSGLPSDRFSAERTGGSVSTLTIQRTQQEDSAVYLCASSLDAGEAYEQYFGPGTRLTVT.

The chain links TRBV7-3 to TRBJ2-3; the D is unclear. The ends were cut back, 5 bases at V and 2 bases at J, with 8 bases in the middle. In germline, CDR1 is SGHTA, CDR2 FQGTGA. The CDR3 loop spans 13 amino acids. Written as DNA, the CDR3 is TGTGCCAGCAGCCACCGGGTCACAGATACGCAGTATTTT. It encodes CASSHRVTDTQYF.

The chain uses TRBV10-2 and TRBJ2-1, with 14 positions matching TRBD2. Germline lookup yields CDR1 WSHSY and CDR2 SAAADI. The length of the CDR3 is 14 residues. J was trimmed by 8 bases and V by 5 bases; bases with no gene match: 2. The CDR3 region is CASSRTSGRHEQFF. In DNA, the CDR3 is TGCGCCAGCAGTAGGACTAGCGGGAGGCATGAGCAGTTCTTC.

Regarding this clone: Within the sample, other DNA sequences also encode this same CDR3. V is TRBV10-3 and J is TRBJ1-4; weak D call: TRBD1 (6 bases). Germline CDR1 ENHRY, CDR2 SYGVKD. The CDR3 loop spans 16 amino acids. Trimming removed 4 bases at V and 2 bases at J, with 14 bases between. The CDR3 reads CAISVDNRATNEKLFF. DNA of the CDR3: TGTGCCATCAGTGTTGACAACAGGGCCACTAATGAAAAACTGTTTTTT.

The J gene is TRBJ2-6, the V gene TRBV7-2, with D possibly TRBD2 on 6 matching bases. Germline V CDR1 and CDR2: SGHTA, FQGNSA. The germline V and J ends were trimmed by 2 bases and 2 bases, with 7 bases remaining between them. The CDR3 sequence is 15 residues long. CDR3 bases: TGTGCCAGCAGCTTAACGGGAGCTGGGGCCAACGTCCTGACTTTC. The encoded protein is CASSLTGAGANVLTF.

A few counts support this clone. The rearrangement joins TRBV15 to TRBJ2-7, with D perhaps TRBD1 (6 bases). The CDR3 is made up of 14 amino acids. V lost 0 bases to trimming and J lost 6 bases, with 12 bases between them. Per germline, CDR1 LNHNV and CDR2 YYDKDF (reference sequence). The CDR3 nucleotides are TGTGCCACCAGCAGAGAGGGGGCGGTCCGCGAGCAGTACTTC. Translating gives CATSREGAVREQYF.

The chain employs TRBV29-1 and TRBJ2-2; D might be TRBD2 (6 bases). The CDR3 totals 15 residues. Germline V gene data show CDR1 as SQVTM and CDR2 as ANQGSEA. The V and J ends lost 6 bases and 2 bases respectively, with 16 bases between them. The CDR3: CSVGSGLSNTGELFF. Here the CDR3 DNA reads TGCAGCGTCGGTAGCGGCCTATCTAACACCGGGGAGCTGTTTTTT.

This clone was seen once. Other DNA sequences from this sample encode an identical CDR3 as well. The rearrangement uses TRBV28 and TRBJ2-5, with TRBD1 identical over 8 bases. The CDR3 extends over 13 amino acids. CDR1 and CDR2 from the germline V gene are MDHEN and SYDVKM. Unmatched junction bases numbered 5, after V lost 6 bases and J lost 5 bases. The CDR3 here is CASRPTGEETQYF. The CDR3 nucleotides are TGTGCCAGCAGACCGACAGGGGAGGAGACCCAGTACTTC.

This clone was detected only once. The chain combines TRBV5-1 with TRBJ2-2; TRBD1 matches at 10 bases. Germline V gene lookup returns CDR1 SGHRS and CDR2 YFSETQ. The CDR3 is 15 residues long. Unmatched junction bases numbered 4, after V lost 4 bases and J lost 4 bases. In DNA form, the CDR3 reads TGCGCCAGCAGCGTGGACAGGGGGTCCACCGGGGAGCTGTTTTTT. This gives the protein CASSVDRGSTGELFF.

This clone has a single count. The chain has TRBV7-2 and TRBJ2-1; the D gene is possibly TRBD1 (5 bases). The length of the CDR3 is 19 residues. CDR1 and CDR2 (germline): SGHTA, FQGNSA. V lost 1 base, J lost 0 bases, and 19 bases lay in between. As DNA, the CDR3 is TGTGCCAGCAGCTTAGGCCCCCTTGGGGCTTTGAGCTCCTACAATGAGCAGTTCTTC. Protein product: CASSLGPLGALSSYNEQFF.

The chain employs TRBV10-2 and TRBJ2-1; 7 nucleotides agree with TRBD2. V dropped 5 bases and J dropped 0; count of bases not matched to a gene: 7. Germline V gene data show CDR1 as WSHSY and CDR2 as SAAADI. There are 16 residues in the CDR3. The CDR3 is CASSRSGVSSYNEQFF. The CDR3 DNA sequence: TGCGCCAGCAGTAGAAGCGGGGTAAGCTCCTACAATGAGCAGTTCTTC.

This rearrangement joins TRBV11-2 to TRBJ2-5; TRBD2 matches at 11 bases. The length of the CDR3 is 14 residues. The V segment lost 4 bases and the J segment 5 bases; nucleotides outside the gene matches: 3. Germline lookup yields CDR1 SGHAT and CDR2 FQNNGV. Written as DNA, the CDR3 is TGTGCCAGCAGCTCCGGACTAGCGGGCGAGACCCAGTACTTC. It codes for CASSSGLAGETQYF.

V and J are TRBV19 and TRBJ1-5; possibly TRBD1 for D (6 bases). Germline V lookup: CDR1 LNHDA, CDR2 SQIVND (reference sequence). Trimming shortened V by 1 base and J by 3 bases, and 10 bases separated the two germline ends. The CDR3 covers 15 residues. CDR3 sequence: CASSIGGGPNQPQHF. As DNA, the CDR3 is TGTGCCAGTAGTATAGGTGGGGGCCCCAATCAGCCCCAGCATTTT.

This chain uses TRBV25-1 with TRBJ1-2; the match to TRBD1 covers 8 bases. This CDR3 contains 17 residues. Germline trimming cut 3 bases from V and 0 bases from J; bases unmatched to any gene: 9. Germline CDR1 is MGHDK and CDR2 is SYGVNS. The chain's CDR3 is CASSDQGQVGSNYGYTF. The CDR3 region has the DNA TGTGCCAGCAGTGATCAGGGACAGGTGGGATCTAACTATGGCTACACCTTC.